A single sample gave rise to the 23 T cell receptor beta chains below, sequenced in a study of T cell repertoires in cytomegalovirus infection. TCRdb re-analysed the reads in MiXCR, keeping a single row per CDR3 protein. The sample shows approximately 700,000 distinct CDR3 sequences, 35% to 45% of them seen only once. The sample consisted of PBMCs. All receptors come from a human donor in good health (CMV status not recorded). Some clones in this sample may be carry-over from other donors' samples.

There are a few counts of this clonotype. The chain couples TRBV19 to TRBJ2-1; the D gene is possibly TRBD2 (5 bases). The CDR3 consists of 15 residues. CDR1 is LNHDA, CDR2 SQIVND, per germline (reference sequence). V was trimmed by 3 bases and J by 7 bases, leaving 16 bases between them. The CDR3 region is CASSISLAPGNEQFF. Written as DNA, the CDR3 is TGTGCCAGTAGTATTAGCCTAGCCCCGGGGAATGAGCAGTTCTTC.

V gene TRBV5-1 combines with J gene TRBJ2-1, with D tentatively TRBD2 (7 bases). The germline V gene has CDR1 SGHRS and CDR2 YFSETQ. V was pared by 9 bases and J by 4 bases, with 23 bases between. The CDR3 is 16 amino acids. CDR3: CATGVGGGSSYNEQFF. Here the CDR3 DNA reads TGCGCCACAGGGGTCGGCGGGGGATCCTCTTACAATGAGCAGTTCTTC.

In this sample, this clonotype turned up a few times. The chain has TRBV7-9 and TRBJ2-5; no definite D call. Per germline, CDR1 SEHNR and CDR2 FQNEAQ (reference sequence). The CDR3 is 14 residues long. V gave up 1 base and J gave up 2 bases, with 8 bases separating them. The CDR3 DNA reads TGTGCCAGCAGCTTAGTGGACGTACAAGAGACCCAGTACTTC. This codes for CASSLVDVQETQYF.

The sample holds one count of this clonotype. The CDR3 spells CASSSRDFSGGDPYEQYF. The CDR3 coding sequence is TGTGCCAGCAGCTCTCGGGACTTTAGCGGGGGGGACCCCTACGAGCAGTACTTC. This chain uses TRBV12-3 or TRBV12-4 with TRBJ2-7; 11 nucleotides match TRBD2. V dropped 6 bases and J dropped 2; count of bases not matched to a gene: 15. This CDR3 comprises 18 residues.

The V call is TRBV28, the J call TRBJ1-1; 8 nucleotides line up with TRBD1. The V gene's germline CDR1 is MDHEN and CDR2 SYDVKM. This CDR3 has 13 amino acids. Trimming at V came to 5 bases and at J to 7 bases, leaving 6 bases not matched to a gene. CDR3 in amino acids: CASSNLGQGEAFF. The CDR3 bases are TGTGCCAGCAGTAATTTAGGACAGGGTGAAGCTTTCTTT. Filled out from reference TRBV28 and TRBJ1-1, the complete variable domain reads DVKVTQSSRYLVKRTGEKVFLECVQDMDHENMFWYRQDPGLGLRLIYFSYDVKMKEKGDIPEGYSVSREKKERFSLILESASTNQTSMYLCASSNLGQGEAFFGQGTRLTVV.

This chain uses TRBV27 with TRBJ2-3, with D possibly matching TRBD2 (6 bases). V was pared by 5 bases and J by 0 bases, with 15 bases between. Per the germline V gene, CDR1 is MNHEY and CDR2 is SMNVEV (reference sequence). The length of the CDR3 is 16 residues. CDR3 loop: CASSPTGTASTDTQYF. For the CDR3, the DNA is TGTGCCAGCAGTCCAACCGGGACTGCTAGCACAGATACGCAGTATTTT.

In this sample, this clonotype turned up once. The chain has TRBV28 and TRBJ1-2; D unresolved. The CDR3 totals 15 residues. The V gene lost 2 bases and the J gene lost 3 bases, with 13 bases spanning the gap. From germline, CDR1 is MDHEN and CDR2 SYDVKM. DNA of the CDR3: TGTGCCAGCAGTTTAACGCTTTTCCATGACTATGGCTACACCTTC. Protein: CASSLTLFHDYGYTF.

The rearrangement joins TRBV28 to TRBJ2-7, with 11 nucleotides matching TRBD1. The CDR3 loop spans 15 amino acids. With V trimmed by 5 bases and J by 3 bases, 6 bases remained unmatched. The germline CDR1 and CDR2 sequences are MDHEN and SYDVKM. The CDR3 DNA sequence: TGTGCCAGCAGTCAGGGGGACAGGGGGGTCTACGAGCAGTACTTC. This gives the protein CASSQGDRGVYEQYF. Combining the CDR3 with reference TRBV28 and TRBJ2-7 gives the whole variable domain DVKVTQSSRYLVKRTGEKVFLECVQDMDHENMFWYRQDPGLGLRLIYFSYDVKMKEKGDIPEGYSVSREKKERFSLILESASTNQTSMYLCASSQGDRGVYEQYFGPGTRLTVT.

The V call is TRBV20-1, the J call TRBJ1-4; D is undetermined. The ends were cut back, 5 bases at V and 0 bases at J, with 13 bases in the middle. Germline-derived CDR1 and CDR2 are DFQATT and SNEGSKA (reference sequence). The CDR3 runs to 15 residues. The DNA of the CDR3 is TGCAGTGCTGTCGGACTCCATGCAACTAATGAAAAACTGTTTTTT. It yields the protein CSAVGLHATNEKLFF.

V and J are TRBV7-2 and TRBJ2-7; D is unclear. The CDR3 sequence is 15 residues long. Trimming stripped 1 base from V and 5 bases from J, with 15 bases between. CDR1 is SGHTA and CDR2 is FQGNSA in the germline V gene. The CDR3 DNA follows: TGTGCCAGCAGCTTAGATCGGCTAGTTCCCCACGAGCAGTACTTC. This translates into CASSLDRLVPHEQYF.

This clonotype has ten or more counts. The CDR3 DNA follows: TGTGCCAGCAGCCGCCTTGGGGACAGATCCTACGAGCAGTACTTC. It encodes CASSRLGDRSYEQYF. The J gene is TRBJ2-7, the V gene TRBV7-9, with 7 bases that match TRBD1. V lost 5 bases to trimming and J lost 1 base; unmatched junction nucleotides: 8. The V gene's germline CDR1 is SEHNR and CDR2 FQNEAQ (reference sequence). The CDR3 covers 15 residues. The full variable domain, with the rest looked up from reference TRBV7-9 and TRBJ2-7, is DTGVSQNPRHKITKRGQNVTFRCDPISEHNRLYWYRQTLGQGPEFLTYFQNEAQLEKSRLLSDRFSAERPKGSFSTLEIQRTEQGDSAMYLCASSRLGDRSYEQYFGPGTRLTVT.

This clonotype has only a few counts. This rearrangement joins TRBV6-2 or TRBV6-3 to TRBJ2-5; perhaps TRBD2 as D (5 bases). CDR3 size: 10 residues. Germline V gene lookup returns CDR1 MNHEY and CDR2 SVGEGT. V was cut by 5 bases and J by 7 bases, with 5 bases left in between. The CDR3 region is CASSEGTQYF. CDR3 DNA sequence: TGTGCCAGCAGTGAGGGGACCCAGTACTTC.

The rearrangement uses TRBV6-5 and TRBJ1-5; D call uncertain. V was cut by 0 bases and J by 3 bases, with 12 bases left in between. The CDR3 has 16 amino acids. Germline CDR1 is MNHEY and CDR2 is SVGAGI. CDR3 in amino acids: CASSYSSPTPNQPQHF. The CDR3 DNA reads TGTGCCAGCAGTTACTCCAGCCCGACACCCAATCAGCCCCAGCATTTT.

This chain links TRBV3-1 with TRBJ2-2; D unresolved. Germline V gene sequence: CDR1 LGHDT, CDR2 YNNKEL (reference sequence). The germline V and J ends were trimmed by 4 bases and 2 bases, with 11 bases remaining between them. The CDR3 is made up of 15 amino acids. The CDR3 loop is CASSPLGPNTGELFF. The CDR3 nucleotides read TGTGCCAGCAGCCCTCTGGGCCCAAACACCGGGGAGCTGTTTTTT. Full variable domain (outside the CDR3, taken from reference TRBV3-1 and TRBJ2-2): DTAVSQTPKYLVTQMGNDKSIKCEQNLGHDTMYWYKQDSKKFLKIMFSYNNKELIINETVPNRFSPKSPDKAHLNLHINSLELGDSAVYFCASSPLGPNTGELFFGEGSRLTVL.

The V call is TRBV2, the J call TRBJ2-1; 7 nucleotides match TRBD1. Germline values: CDR1 SNHLY, CDR2 FYNNEI. This CDR3 contains 14 residues. Trimming took 6 bases from V and 5 from J; bases not matched to a gene: 7. The CDR3 loop reads CASSLEGAHNEQFF. In DNA, the CDR3 is TGTGCCAGCAGCCTCGAGGGGGCCCACAATGAGCAGTTCTTC.

This clonotype was seen many times. This chain links TRBV7-9 with TRBJ2-6; perhaps TRBD1 as D (6 bases). CDR1 SEHNR and CDR2 FQNEAQ come from the germline V gene (reference sequence). Trimming shortened V by 1 base and J by 1 base, and 11 bases separated the two germline ends. The CDR3 has 17 residues. In nucleotides, the CDR3 is TGTGCCAGCAGCTTAGGGAGACAGGTGTCTGGGGCCAACGTCCTGACTTTC. Protein product: CASSLGRQVSGANVLTF.

V is TRBV5-8 and J is TRBJ1-1; perhaps TRBD1 as D (6 bases). The length of the CDR3 is 13 residues. V dropped 4 bases and J dropped 6 bases, with 13 bases sitting between them. Germline CDR1 reads SGHTS; CDR2 reads YDEGEE. In DNA form, the CDR3 reads TGTGCCAGCAGCCCAACAGGGAGGGCTGAAGCTTTCTTT. Its translation: CASSPTGRAEAFF.

The rearrangement uses TRBV6-1 and TRBJ2-7; maybe TRBD2 (6 bases). The CDR3 length is 12 residues. CDR1 and CDR2 (germline): MNHNS, SASEGT. Deletions cut 8 bases from V and 6 bases from J, with 14 bases between. CDR3 DNA: TGTGCCAGCGTGTGGGGGGAATTCGAGCAGTACTTC. This codes for CASVWGEFEQYF.

The chain recombines TRBV5-6 with TRBJ1-1; D not certain. The V end was cut by 4 bases, the J end by 6 bases, with 13 bases between. Germline V gives CDR1 SGHDT, CDR2 YYEEEE. This CDR3 has 13 residues. CDR3 loop: CASSRPDGAEAFF. CDR3 nucleotide sequence: TGTGCCAGCAGCCGGCCGGACGGGGCTGAAGCTTTCTTT.

The chain has TRBV7-9 and TRBJ1-2; D call uncertain. The CDR3 sequence is 10 residues long. Germline CDR1 is SEHNR and CDR2 is FQNEAQ (reference sequence). The CDR3 reads CLSGNYGYTF. The DNA for the CDR3 is TGTCTGTCCGGTAACTATGGCTACACCTTC.

This chain connects TRBV7-8 to TRBJ2-1; TRBD1 matches 7 bases. CDR3 length: 15 residues. V dropped 2 bases and J dropped 5; count of bases not matched to a gene: 6. The germline CDR1 and CDR2 sequences are SGHVS and FQNEAQ. For the CDR3, the DNA is TGTGCCAGCAGCTTACTCGGGACAGTCAACAATGAGCAGTTCTTC. Translation: CASSLLGTVNNEQFF.

Turning to this clonotype: The CDR3 does not end in the conserved phenylalanine or tryptophan, so this is likely a read error. V is TRBV28 and J is TRBJ1-1; a weak D match, TRBD1 (5 bases). Between the trimmed V and J ends, which lost 3 bases and 5 bases, there was a span of 10 bases. This CDR3 is built from 13 residues. Germline V gene sequence: CDR1 MDHEN, CDR2 SYDVKM. CDR3 sequence reads: CASSLAGGTEAFV. The CDR3 coding sequence is TGTGCCAGCAGTTTGGCCGGGGGAACTGAAGCTTTCGTT.

The chain is built from TRBV6-5 and TRBJ2-1, with a tentative D call TRBD2 (5 bases). V lost 6 bases and J 10 bases, leaving 10 bases between the germline ends. The CDR3 loop spans 11 amino acids. Per the germline V gene, CDR1 is MNHEY and CDR2 is SVGAGI. The CDR3 DNA reads as TGTGCCAGCAGCTACGGCGGGGAGCAGTTCTTC. Protein sequence: CASSYGGEQFF.